This T cell receptor beta chain was recorded in a study of vaccination and CD4 T cells after COVID-19. Study overall: Post-vaccination samples were procured at a median of approximately 72 days following dose two (range 14 to 241). Whole-study findings and limits: Median about 86% of reactive clones detected in convalescent patients emerged only post-vaccination.

From the PCR reads, TCRdb called clonotypes with MiXCR, one entry per CDR3 protein. The sample contains 13,000 to 15,000 distinct CDR3 sequences, 69% of which appear only once. Before Alpha, Beta and Delta appeared in the US, convalescents tested positive (March–late 2020). The CDR3 covers 13 residues. The V gene's germline CDR1 is SEHNR and CDR2 FQNEAQ (reference sequence). V lost 10 bases and J 2 bases, leaving 12 bases between the germline ends. As concerns this clonotype: What it recognizes is unknown.

The clonotype was recovered from a human donor who had recovered from COVID-19. The source material was CD4+ T cells from blood, sampled after SARS-CoV-2 vaccination. The chain employs TRBV7-9 and TRBJ1-3; perhaps TRBD1 as D (5 bases). The CDR3 DNA reads TGTGCCACCCGGGGCCTCACTGGAAACACCATATATTTT. Translation: CATRGLTGNTIYF.